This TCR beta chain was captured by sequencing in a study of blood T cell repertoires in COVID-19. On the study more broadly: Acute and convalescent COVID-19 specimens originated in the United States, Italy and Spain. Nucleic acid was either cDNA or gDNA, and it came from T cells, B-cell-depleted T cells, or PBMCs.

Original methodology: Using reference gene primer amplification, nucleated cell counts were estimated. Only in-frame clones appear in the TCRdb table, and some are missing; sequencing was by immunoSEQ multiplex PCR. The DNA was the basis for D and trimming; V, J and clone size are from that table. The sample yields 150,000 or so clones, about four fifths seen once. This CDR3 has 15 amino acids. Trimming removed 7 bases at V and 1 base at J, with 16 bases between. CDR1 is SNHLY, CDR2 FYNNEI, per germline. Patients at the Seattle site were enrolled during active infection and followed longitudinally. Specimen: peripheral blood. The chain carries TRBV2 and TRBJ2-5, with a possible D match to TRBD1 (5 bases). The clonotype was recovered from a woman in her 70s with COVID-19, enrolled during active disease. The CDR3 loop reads CASTTMDTSQETQYF. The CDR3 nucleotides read TGTGCCAGCACAACTATGGACACGTCCCAAGAGACCCAGTACTTC.